This T cell receptor (beta chain) was captured in a study of blood T cell repertoires in COVID-19. Study at large: Italy, Spain and the United States were the sources of the convalescent and acute COVID-19 samples. The cDNA or gDNA used as material had been derived from T cells, B-cell-depleted T cells, or PBMCs.

The CDR3 runs 16 residues. Trimming stripped 4 bases from V and 9 bases from J, with 19 bases between. CDR1 and CDR2 (germline): SGHAT, FQNNGV. Source study methods: Using reference gene primer amplification, nucleated cell counts were estimated. The method was immunoSEQ multiplex PCR; TCRdb's version includes in-frame clones alone and lacks a portion of them. V, J and clone size reflect that table, while D and trimming were determined from the DNA. The sample lists about 300,000 clones, roughly 90% occurring once. The genes are TRBV11-2 and TRBJ1-6; a possible D gene is TRBD1 (5 bases). The sequencing sample was made of peripheral blood. This TCR was sampled from a man younger than 35 with active or convalescent COVID-19. CDR3 sequence: CASSSPGRGGFSPLHF. For the CDR3, the DNA is TGTGCCAGCAGCTCCCCCGGGAGGGGTGGCTTTTCACCCCTCCACTTT.